The rows below give T cell receptor beta chains drawn from one sample of a study of brain metastases from non-small cell lung cancer. The assay was immunoSEQ multiplex PCR, and TCRdb's table has in-frame clones only and misses some. The repertoire holds 5,500 to 6,500 clones, with approximately 78% as singletons. The sequenced sample consisted of primary lung tumor tissue. The receptors derive from a donor at least 40 years old with non-small cell lung cancer. CDR3s leave out the opening cysteine and the closing phenylalanine or tryptophan. The order of the fields is J gene, V gene, clone size, CDR3 length, CDR3 protein. For some rows the clone size is stated as once, few or many, or as a class when expanded; others skip it.

>TRBJ2-1|TRBV2|-|14
ASSEEGSFRYNEQF
>TRBJ2-7|TRBV6-5|once|11
ASSRQKGYEQY
>TRBJ1-2|TRBV19|-|12
ASSIYGTPDGYT
>TRBJ2-1|TRBV12-3/TRBV12-4|once|10
ASTSGRNEQF
>TRBJ2-3|TRBV18|once|13
ASSPGQGILDTQY
>TRBJ1-5|TRBV19|-|12
ASTSGTANQSQH
>TRBJ2-1|TRBV24-1|-|13
ATSGGGSADNEQF
>TRBJ2-5|TRBV19|once|10
ASSISLGTQY
>TRBJ1-3|TRBV3-1/TRBV3-2|few|14
ASSQKAGFSGNTIY
>TRBJ2-6|TRBV27|-|13
ASKDRVGGANVLT
>TRBJ1-2|TRBV6-1|few|15
ASSETSGGITNYGYT
>TRBJ2-7|TRBV4-3|-|15
ASSQGAPGQGSYEQY
>TRBJ2-7|TRBV7-8|-|10
ASSFSSYEQY
>TRBJ2-3|TRBV24-1|-|11
ATSAEITDTQY
>TRBJ2-3|TRBV7-6|-|14
ASSTTSGGGTDTQY